The rows below give T cell receptor beta chains drawn from one sample of a study. TCRdb fed the 5' RACE reads into MiXCR, producing one record per CDR3 protein. The sample lists over 40,000 distinct CDR3 sequences; roughly a fifth were seen once. Sequencing input: Tregs sorted from blood. These receptors originate from a female donor with breast cancer. The CDR3 runs from the conserved cysteine through the conserved F or W.

V gene	J gene	CDR3 protein
TRBV27	TRBJ2-3	CASSSPGATDTQYF
TRBV28	TRBJ1-5	CAGSLVQSNQPQHF
TRBV7-9	TRBJ2-1	CASSRTGFEQFF
TRBV2	TRBJ2-1	CASSPTKNNEQFF
TRBV7-2	TRBJ2-7	CASSYPGRGYEQYF
TRBV5-6	TRBJ2-7	CASTVEGGLVQYF
TRBV6-4	TRBJ1-1	CASSDSPGNTEAFF
TRBV7-9	TRBJ2-3	CASSWTSGISDTQYF
TRBV7-9	TRBJ2-3	CASSLVGSSDTQYF
TRBV12-3/TRBV12-4	TRBJ2-1	CASSFYNEQFF
TRBV9	TRBJ2-3	CASSIGTSGTTDTQYF